This TCR beta chain is drawn from a study of blood T cell repertoires in COVID-19. Looking at the study overall: Samples representing acute and convalescent COVID-19 were sourced from the United States, Italy and Spain.

Data came from immunoSEQ multiplex PCR; TCRdb stores just in-frame clones and leaves some out. This table holds about 54,000 clones, roughly 91% found once. The CDR3 is 15 residues long. Germline V gives CDR1 SGHRS, CDR2 YFSETQ. V lost 0 bases, J lost 2 bases, and 9 bases lay in between. The sequenced sample was peripheral blood. J is TRBJ2-1 and V is TRBV5-1; D call uncertain. This TCR was recovered from a middle-aged man with active COVID-19. The CDR3 DNA reads TGCGCCAGCAGCTTGGGGCTAGTTGCCTACAATGAGCAGTTCTTC. Translated, it gives CASSLGLVAYNEQFF.